This TCR beta chain was identified in a study of cytomegalovirus exposure and HLA in healthy donors. As for this clone: Its antigen is unknown.

Healthy bone marrow donors made up the donor group. PCR used 60 Vbeta primers and 13 Jbeta primers. TCRdb keeps only in-frame clones here, not all; method: immunoSEQ multiplex PCR. The sample totals more than 95,000 clones. Germline CDR1 SGHAT, CDR2 FQNNGV. This CDR3 comprises 14 residues. The V and J ends lost 4 bases and 6 bases respectively, with 15 bases between them. Study-level points and caveats: By a later analysis, the bulk of CMV-associated TCR beta chains appeared HLA-restricted. Most TCR beta V segments were productive about 87% or about 30% of the time in an earlier analysis.

The V and J genes are TRBV11-2 and TRBJ1-1; D is unclear. Sequencing input: PBMCs. The origin of this receptor is a man aged 18 to 29 in good health and CMV-seronegative. As DNA, the CDR3 is TGTGCCAGCAGCTCCCTGGCGGGGATCCCTGAAGCTTTCTTT. This gives the protein CASSSLAGIPEAFF.